Following are 22 T cell receptor beta chains from one sample sequenced in a study of cytomegalovirus exposure and HLA in healthy donors. Primers for the PCR totalled 60 Vbeta and 13 Jbeta. Libraries were prepared by immunoSEQ multiplex PCR; TCRdb keeps only in-frame clonotypes and omits some of them. The repertoire consists of around 170,000 clones, with approximately 84% occurring once and the leading ten covering over 2.5%. The sample was PBMCs. The receptors were gathered from a woman aged 45-59 years in good health and CMV-seropositive.

This clone was picked up one time. The chain carries TRBV7-2 and TRBJ1-2; D might be TRBD1 (5 bases). CDR1 is SGHTA, CDR2 FQGNSA, per germline. Trimming took 5 bases from V and 4 from J, leaving 14 bases between them. This CDR3 region has 14 residues. Here the CDR3 reads CASSGAGVGYGYTF. CDR3 nucleotides: TGTGCCAGCAGCGGGGCTGGCGTAGGCTATGGCTACACCTTC.

The V and J genes are TRBV2 and TRBJ1-2; a weak D match, TRBD1 (6 bases). This CDR3 region has 12 residues. Germline V gives CDR1 SNHLY, CDR2 FYNNEI. V lost 6 bases to trimming and J lost 4 bases, with 9 bases between them. The DNA for the CDR3 is TGTGCCAGCAGCAACAGGGCCTATGGCTACACCTTC. Residues: CASSNRAYGYTF.

The chain uses TRBV28 and TRBJ2-3; 8 bases align to TRBD1. V lost 3 bases, J lost 2 bases, and 7 bases stayed unmatched. CDR1 is MDHEN and CDR2 is SYDVKM in the germline V gene. The CDR3 is 16 residues long. CDR3 amino acids: CASSFEGTGFTDTQYF. The CDR3 nucleotides are TGTGCCAGCAGTTTTGAGGGGACAGGCTTCACAGATACGCAGTATTTT. Supplemented by reference TRBV28 and TRBJ2-3, the full variable domain reads DVKVTQSSRYLVKRTGEKVFLECVQDMDHENMFWYRQDPGLGLRLIYFSYDVKMKEKGDIPEGYSVSREKKERFSLILESASTNQTSMYLCASSFEGTGFTDTQYFGPGTRLTVL.

The genes are TRBV7-3 and TRBJ2-1; 9 positions match TRBD2. V lost 7 bases and J lost 9; bases outside the gene matches: 13. CDR1 is SGHTA and CDR2 is FQGTGA in the germline V gene. CDR3 length equals 15 residues. The CDR3 loop is CASTLTASGIGEQFF. The DNA for the CDR3 is TGTGCCAGCACCCTTACGGCTAGCGGGATTGGTGAGCAGTTCTTC.

This clone came up once. The chain carries TRBV2 and TRBJ1-5, with D tentatively TRBD1 (5 bases). With 3 bases removed from V and 0 bases from J, the gap between germline ends came to 9 bases. CDR3 length equals 15 residues. Germline V gene lookup returns CDR1 SNHLY and CDR2 FYNNEI. The CDR3 bases are TGTGCCAGCAGTGAGACAGCTGTTAGCAATCAGCCCCAGCATTTT. Translating gives CASSETAVSNQPQHF.

CDR3 residues: CASSISGGTHVTDTQYF. DNA of the CDR3: TGTGCCAGTAGTATAAGCGGGGGGACGCATGTCACAGATACGCAGTATTTT. The rearrangement links TRBV19 to TRBJ2-3; 9 bases align to TRBD2. V shed 2 bases and J 2 bases; nucleotides not matched to a gene: 8. Germline-derived CDR1 and CDR2 are LNHDA and SQIVND (reference sequence). The CDR3 sequence is 17 residues long.

This rearrangement joins TRBV7-9 to TRBJ1-6; 10 bases align to TRBD1. This CDR3 spans 16 amino acids. CDR1 is SEHNR, CDR2 FQNEAQ, per germline (reference sequence). V trimming: 6 bases; J trimming: 7 bases; junction bases outside the gene matches: 9. CDR3 coding DNA: TGTGCCAGCAGTACGACAGGGGGCACAGACAATTCACCCCTCCACTTT. Protein sequence: CASSTTGGTDNSPLHF.

Written as DNA, the CDR3 is TGTGCCAGCAGCCCCCTGGACAGGAATGAAAAACTGTTTTTT. Its protein product is CASSPLDRNEKLFF. The chain combines TRBV5-6 with TRBJ1-4; 7 bases match TRBD1. CDR1 and CDR2 from the germline V gene are SGHDT and YYEEEE. This CDR3 comprises 14 residues. The V gene end was trimmed by 4 bases and the J gene end by 5 bases; junction bases not matched to a gene: 5.

A word on this clone: Other DNA sequences in the sample encode the same CDR3. The chain couples TRBV6-5 to TRBJ1-6; D possibly corresponds to TRBD1 (6 bases). Germline V gene sequence: CDR1 MNHEY, CDR2 SVGAGI. The V end lost 6 bases, the J end lost 7 bases, and 13 bases lay between the germline ends. The CDR3 consists of 14 residues. The CDR3 loop reads CASSKGGGNSPLHF. The CDR3 region has the DNA TGTGCCAGCAGCAAAGGGGGAGGGAATTCACCCCTCCACTTT.

This chain links TRBV11-3 with TRBJ1-3, with a possible D match to TRBD1 (6 bases). Germline V gene lookup returns CDR1 SGHNT and CDR2 YENEEA. With 5 bases removed from V and 2 bases from J, the gap between germline ends came to 13 bases. The CDR3 has 15 amino acids. CDR3 loop: CASSRTGSAGNTIYF. In DNA, the CDR3 is TGTGCCAGCAGCCGTACAGGGTCCGCTGGAAACACCATATATTTT.

The V and J genes are TRBV4-2 and TRBJ1-5; D is unresolved. This CDR3 comprises 17 residues. Trimming shortened V by 0 bases and J by 0 bases, and 12 bases separated the two germline ends. The germline gives CDR1 LGHNA, CDR2 YNFKEQ. CDR3 bases: TGTGCCAGCAGCCAAGATAGCTGGGTGGATAGCAATCAGCCCCAGCATTTT. Translating it yields CASSQDSWVDSNQPQHF.

V is TRBV11-2 and J is TRBJ2-1; tentatively, D is TRBD2 (5 bases). The CDR3 runs to 13 residues. The V gene lost 4 bases and the J gene lost 13 bases, with 17 bases spanning the gap. The germline CDR1 and CDR2 sequences are SGHAT and FQNNGV. CDR3 coding DNA: TGTGCCAGCAGCTCCAGGTGGGGAGCCCATCAGTTCTTC. Its translation is CASSSRWGAHQFF.

A word on this clone: At one end, the junction sequence differs from germline, possibly due to a read error. CDR3 sequence (DNA): TGTGCTAGCACCCCTCGGTCGGGTGAGACCCAGTACTTC. Protein product: CASTPRSGETQYF. The V gene is TRBV7-7, the J gene TRBJ2-5, with no clear D. The CDR3 spans 13 residues. From germline, CDR1 is SSHAT and CDR2 FNYEAQ (reference sequence).

This chain joins TRBV5-8 and TRBJ1-5; D gene ambiguous. V lost 2 bases, J lost 6 bases, and 15 bases lay in between. The CDR3 length is 15 residues. CDR1 is SGHTS, CDR2 YDEGEE, per germline. CDR3 sequence: CASSFETRWGQPQHF. The CDR3 DNA reads as TGTGCCAGCAGCTTCGAGACTAGATGGGGTCAGCCCCAGCATTTT. The whole variable domain, filled in from reference TRBV5-8 and TRBJ1-5, reads EAGVTQSPTHLIKTRGQQATLRCSPISGHTSVYWYQQALGLGLQFLLWYDEGEERNRGNFPPRFSGRQFPNYSSELNVNALELEDSALYLCASSFETRWGQPQHFGDGTRLSIL.

This clone was detected only a few times. V usage is TRBV7-2 and J usage is TRBJ2-5; 9 nucleotides match TRBD1. In germline, CDR1 is SGHTA, CDR2 FQGNSA. The CDR3 length is 13 residues. V was clipped by 6 bases and J by 4 bases; unmatched bases: 3. As DNA, the CDR3 is TGTGCCAGCAGACGACAGGGGGGAGAGACCCAGTACTTC. Residues: CASRRQGGETQYF.

The chain recombines TRBV14 with TRBJ2-7; D gene unclear. The closer fit of TRBJ2-1 to the DNA end suggests the J call may be wrong. Germline lookup yields CDR1 SGHDN and CDR2 FVKESK. This CDR3 has 14 residues. Here the CDR3 reads CASSQQLGYNEQFF. The CDR3 DNA is TGTGCCAGCAGCCAACAGCTAGGCTACAATGAGCAGTTCTTC.

This sequence joins TRBV6-4 and TRBJ2-2; D remains unclear. From germline, CDR1 is MRHNA and CDR2 SNTAGT. The CDR3 contains 13 residues. The V end was cut by 6 bases, the J end by 4 bases, with 9 bases between. The DNA of the CDR3 is TGTGCCAGCAGGATTAGTAGCACCGGGGAGCTGTTTTTT. Translation: CASRISSTGELFF.

The chain is built from TRBV2 and TRBJ2-2, with TRBD1 matching over 9 bases. Trimming took 6 bases from V and 1 from J; bases not matched to a gene: 3. CDR3 length: 15 residues. Germline CDR1 is SNHLY and CDR2 is FYNNEI. CDR3 DNA: TGTGCCAGCAGCCCGGGACAGGGGAACACCGGGGAGCTGTTTTTT. Translated: CASSPGQGNTGELFF.

V gene TRBV11-2 combines with J gene TRBJ2-1; TRBD2 agrees at 8 bases. The CDR3 covers 14 residues. The germline V gene has CDR1 SGHAT and CDR2 FQNNGV. V was clipped by 5 bases and J by 15 bases; unmatched bases: 15. This CDR3 is CASSSSGKPASGFF. Here the CDR3 DNA reads TGTGCCAGCAGCAGTAGCGGGAAACCCGCTTCCGGGTTCTTC.

This clone is deemed large. V is TRBV6-5 and J is TRBJ2-7; 7 nucleotides agree with TRBD1. CDR1 and CDR2 from the germline V gene are MNHEY and SVGAGI. The CDR3 runs 10 residues. Trimming at V came to 9 bases and at J to 4 bases, leaving 0 bases not matched to a gene. CDR3 in amino acids: CARQGYEQYF. Here the CDR3 DNA reads TGTGCCAGACAGGGGTACGAGCAGTACTTC.

This chain links TRBV10-3 with TRBJ2-5, with D possibly being TRBD2 (6 bases). The CDR3 has 18 residues. V lost 7 bases, J lost 5 bases, and 29 bases lay in between. The germline gives CDR1 ENHRY, CDR2 SYGVKD. CDR3 sequence: CAIIDLGNLDGGQETQYF. The CDR3 nucleotides read TGTGCCATCATCGACCTTGGTAACTTAGACGGGGGTCAGGAGACCCAGTACTTC.

This clone has only a few counts. The chain has TRBV10-3 and TRBJ2-7; TRBD2 aligns across 9 bases. This CDR3 has 16 residues. J lost 7 bases, V lost 6 bases, and 16 bases had no gene match. CDR1 is ENHRY, CDR2 SYGVKD, per germline. CDR3 in DNA: TGTGCCATCAGCCCATTGGGCGGGAGGGGAGTGGGAGAGCAGTACTTC. Its translation: CAISPLGGRGVGEQYF.